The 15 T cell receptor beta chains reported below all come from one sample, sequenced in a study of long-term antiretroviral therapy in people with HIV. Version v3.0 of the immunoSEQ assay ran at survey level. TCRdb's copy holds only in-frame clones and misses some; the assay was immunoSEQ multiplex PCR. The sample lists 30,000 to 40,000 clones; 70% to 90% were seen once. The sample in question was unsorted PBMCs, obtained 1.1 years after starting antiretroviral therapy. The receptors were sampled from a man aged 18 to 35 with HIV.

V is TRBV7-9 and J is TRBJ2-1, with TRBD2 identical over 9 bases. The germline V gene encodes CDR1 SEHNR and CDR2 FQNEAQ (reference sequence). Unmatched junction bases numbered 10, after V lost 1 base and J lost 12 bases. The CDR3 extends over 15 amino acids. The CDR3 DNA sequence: TGTGCCAGCAGCTTAGGAACTAGCGGGTGGGGGTGGCAGTTCTTC. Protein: CASSLGTSGWGWQFF.

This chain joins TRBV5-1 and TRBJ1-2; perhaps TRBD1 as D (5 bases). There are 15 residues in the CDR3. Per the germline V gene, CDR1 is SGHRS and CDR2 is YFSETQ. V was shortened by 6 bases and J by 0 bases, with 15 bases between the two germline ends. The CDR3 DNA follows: TGCGCCAGCACCGGGGGTCTGCTAACTAACTATGGCTACACCTTC. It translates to CASTGGLLTNYGYTF.

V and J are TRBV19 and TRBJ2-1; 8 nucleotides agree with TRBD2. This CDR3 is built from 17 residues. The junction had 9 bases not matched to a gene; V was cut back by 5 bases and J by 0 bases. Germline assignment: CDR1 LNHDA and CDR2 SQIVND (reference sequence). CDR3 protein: CASSARNSGGSYNEQFF. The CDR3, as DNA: TGTGCCAGTAGTGCCCGTAACAGCGGGGGCTCCTACAATGAGCAGTTCTTC.

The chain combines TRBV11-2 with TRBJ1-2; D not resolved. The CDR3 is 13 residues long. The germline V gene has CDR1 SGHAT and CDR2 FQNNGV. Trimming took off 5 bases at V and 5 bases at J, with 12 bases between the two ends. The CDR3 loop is CASSRNGEYGYTF. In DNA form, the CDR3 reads TGTGCCAGCAGCCGAAATGGCGAATATGGCTACACCTTC.

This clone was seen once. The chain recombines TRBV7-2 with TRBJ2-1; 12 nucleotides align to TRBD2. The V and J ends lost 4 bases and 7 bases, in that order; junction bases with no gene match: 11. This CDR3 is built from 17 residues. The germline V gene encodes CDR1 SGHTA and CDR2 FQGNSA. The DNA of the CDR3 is TGTGCCAGCAGCTCCGTCCCTCTAGCGGGAGGGATGAATGAGCAGTTCTTC. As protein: CASSSVPLAGGMNEQFF.

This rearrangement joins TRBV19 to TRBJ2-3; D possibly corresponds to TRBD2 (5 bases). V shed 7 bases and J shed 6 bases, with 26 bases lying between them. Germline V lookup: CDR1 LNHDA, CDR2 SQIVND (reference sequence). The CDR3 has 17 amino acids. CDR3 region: CASNPSRTFQDSDTQYF. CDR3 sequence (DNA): TGTGCCAGTAACCCCTCTCGGACTTTCCAGGATTCGGATACGCAGTATTTT.

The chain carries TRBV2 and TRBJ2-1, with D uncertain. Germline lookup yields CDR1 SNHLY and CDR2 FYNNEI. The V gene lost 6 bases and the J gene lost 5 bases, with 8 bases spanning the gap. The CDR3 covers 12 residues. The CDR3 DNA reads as TGTGCCAGCAGGAATCTAAACAATGAGCAGTTCTTC. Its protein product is CASRNLNNEQFF.

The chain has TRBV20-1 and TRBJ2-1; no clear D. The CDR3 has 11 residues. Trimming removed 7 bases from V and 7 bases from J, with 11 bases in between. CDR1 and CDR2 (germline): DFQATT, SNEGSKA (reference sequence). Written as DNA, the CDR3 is TGCAGTGTCCCGTCCTTTAATGAGCAGTTCTTC. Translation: CSVPSFNEQFF.

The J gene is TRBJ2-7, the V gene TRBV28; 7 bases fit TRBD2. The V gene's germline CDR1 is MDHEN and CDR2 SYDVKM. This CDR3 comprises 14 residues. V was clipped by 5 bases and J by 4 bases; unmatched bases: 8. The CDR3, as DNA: TGTGCCAGCAGTGCGGTGAGCGGGACTTACGAGCAGTACTTC. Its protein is CASSAVSGTYEQYF.

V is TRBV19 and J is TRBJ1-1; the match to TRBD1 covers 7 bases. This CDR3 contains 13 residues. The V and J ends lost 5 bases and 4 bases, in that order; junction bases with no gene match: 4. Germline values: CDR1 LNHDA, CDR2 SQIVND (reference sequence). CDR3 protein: CASSDDRATEAFF. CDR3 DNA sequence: TGTGCCAGTAGTGATGACAGGGCCACTGAAGCTTTCTTT.

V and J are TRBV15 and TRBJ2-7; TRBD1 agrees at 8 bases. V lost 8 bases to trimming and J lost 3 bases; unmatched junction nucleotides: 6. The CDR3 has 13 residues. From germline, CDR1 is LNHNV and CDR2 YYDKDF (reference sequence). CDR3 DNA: TGTGCCACCGGATCTGGGACAGGCTACGAGCAGTACTTC. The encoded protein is CATGSGTGYEQYF. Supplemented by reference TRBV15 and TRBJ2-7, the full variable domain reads DAMVIQNPRYQVTQFGKPVTLSCSQTLNHNVMYWYQQKSSQAPKLLFHYYDKDFNNEADTPDNFQSRRPNTSFCFLDIRSPGLGDTAMYLCATGSGTGYEQYFGPGTRLTVT.

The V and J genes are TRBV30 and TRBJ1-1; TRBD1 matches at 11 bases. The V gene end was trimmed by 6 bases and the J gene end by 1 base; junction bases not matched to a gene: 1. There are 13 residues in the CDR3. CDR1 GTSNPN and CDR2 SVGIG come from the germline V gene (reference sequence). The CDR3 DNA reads TGTGCCTGCGGACAGGGGGCGAACACTGAAGCTTTCTTT. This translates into CACGQGANTEAFF.

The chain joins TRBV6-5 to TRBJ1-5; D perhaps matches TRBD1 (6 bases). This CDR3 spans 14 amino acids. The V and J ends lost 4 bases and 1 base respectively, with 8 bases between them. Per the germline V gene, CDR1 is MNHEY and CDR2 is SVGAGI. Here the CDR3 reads CASSSGVSNQPQHF. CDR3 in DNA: TGTGCCAGCAGTTCAGGGGTGAGCAATCAGCCCCAGCATTTT.

This CDR3 reads CASSPQADNYGYTF. The DNA of the CDR3 is TGCGCCAGCAGTCCCCAAGCAGATAACTATGGCTACACCTTC. This rearrangement joins TRBV5-1 to TRBJ1-2, with D uncertain. Germline lookup yields CDR1 SGHRS and CDR2 YFSETQ. V was clipped by 5 bases and J by 1 base, with 12 bases between them. The CDR3 runs to 14 residues.

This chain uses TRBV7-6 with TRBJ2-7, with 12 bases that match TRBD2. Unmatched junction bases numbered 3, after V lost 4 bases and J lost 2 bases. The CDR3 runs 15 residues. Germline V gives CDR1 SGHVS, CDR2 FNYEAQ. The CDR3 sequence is CASSSRTSGAYEQYF. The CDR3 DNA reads TGTGCCAGCAGCTCTAGGACTAGCGGGGCCTACGAGCAGTACTTC.